One T cell receptor beta chain is described in this entry. This clonotype appeared many times. The antigen it binds to is not known. Within one base of it there is no much larger clone, and no base qualities were kept. This record comes from a study of neurological immune-mediated disorders (dated by TCRdb to about 2019). About the full investigation: Among the approximately 34 multiple sclerosis patients, relapsing-remitting MS accounted for about 31 and secondary progressive MS accounted for 3. Longitudinal samples, technical triplicates and paired sorted CD4+ and CD8+ T-cell subsets, alongside PBMC samples, were included among the approximately 100 TCR-beta libraries. The study compared peripheral blood TCR-beta repertoires of HTLV-I-associated myelopathy (HAM/TSP) patients, multiple sclerosis patients and healthy controls using UMI-based sequencing. The cohort comprised 68 subjects: roughly 15 HAM/TSP patients, around 34 multiple sclerosis patients and around 20 healthy controls. General conclusions and limits of the study: No identical CDR3 amino acid sequences were shared among expanded clones across subjects, suggesting private TCR-beta repertoires in all groups. Phylogenetic analysis grouped repertoires from 18 of 34 MS patients into a cluster of related CDR3 sequences, suggesting a possible repertoire-level signature. No clinical or MRI features were associated with the MS cluster, and the authors said that larger cohorts are needed. TCR clonal expansion was highest in HAM/TSP patients and lowest in MS patients, with MS patients falling below even healthy controls.

The germline V gene encodes CDR1 ENHRY and CDR2 SYGVKD. V is pared back by 7 bases and J by 2 bases, with 12 bases lying between the germline termini. The CDR3 sequence holds 13 residues, the cysteine and phenylalanine included. The entry retains the CDR3 DNA only, 39 bases that are in frame from base 1. cDNA was synthesized by template-switch 5'RACE using a primer with a 10-nucleotide random unique molecular identifier that tagged each TCR transcript. Every sequencing run yielded over 170 million TCR-beta sequences covering 15-18 subjects. Total RNA was extracted with the RNeasy kit. The KAPA Real-time Library Amplification kit was used to amplify TCR-beta VDJ regions with primers targeting the TCR constant region and the 5'RACE anchor. A first PCR added sample indexes and Illumina adaptors, after which a second PCR increased the library yield. After purification with Ampure beads, the TCR product of roughly 650 bp was size-selected on a 2% E-gel SizeSelection system. Before pooling, libraries had their quality checked on a Bioanalyzer, their concentration measured with Qubit, and their quantity determined with the Kapa Library Quantification kit. An Illumina HiSeq 2500 was used to sequence the libraries paired-end at 2 x 150 bp. To increase sequence diversity, about 25-30% phiX was spiked into each library pool. The study's processing was this. Quality-filtered reads were processed with the UMI-based MiGEC pipeline, and over 85% of raw TCR sequences were removed by the MiGEC pipeline during error correction. VDJ genes were aligned to IMGT germline references, and each clonotype was defined by a unique CDR3 amino acid sequence together with V-J genes. Clonal expansion, Shannon diversity, and CDR3 relatedness (CalcPairwiseDistances, ClusterSamples) were evaluated with VDJtools, and phylogenetic trees were built with CLCbio workbench. Using coefficient-of-variation modelling across technical triplicates, the study counted a clone as expanded if it had at least 8 unique UMIs. TCRdb cleaned the public reads at Q25 with fastp, built clones with MiXCR and kept in-frame beta chains. Each CDR3 protein appears once, grouped with its most common genes and DNA. These V and J calls are TCRdb output, not the study's own analysis. The sample yields under 85,000 distinct CDR3 sequences; over 5% were counted once. The ten top clones hold around 5.1% of the sample.

Libraries from unsorted PBMCs were made from 2 million PBMCs kept in RNAlater at -80 degrees C until RNA extraction. The multiple sclerosis patients were enrolled in a US clinical protocol that used magnetic resonance imaging to evaluate disease progression. Peripheral blood was subjected to Ficoll-Hypaque density gradient centrifugation to isolate PBMCs, which were then cryopreserved in liquid nitrogen. The chain is assembled from TRBV10-3 and TRBJ2-7; the best D guess is TRBD1, with 5 bases matching. Sequencing was performed on PBMCs. This clonotype originated in a human donor with multiple sclerosis. The donor label of this sample is uncertain. The DNA is TGTGCCATCAAAGGGGCAGCGACCTACGAGCAGTACTTC. This is translated as CAIKGAATYEQYF.